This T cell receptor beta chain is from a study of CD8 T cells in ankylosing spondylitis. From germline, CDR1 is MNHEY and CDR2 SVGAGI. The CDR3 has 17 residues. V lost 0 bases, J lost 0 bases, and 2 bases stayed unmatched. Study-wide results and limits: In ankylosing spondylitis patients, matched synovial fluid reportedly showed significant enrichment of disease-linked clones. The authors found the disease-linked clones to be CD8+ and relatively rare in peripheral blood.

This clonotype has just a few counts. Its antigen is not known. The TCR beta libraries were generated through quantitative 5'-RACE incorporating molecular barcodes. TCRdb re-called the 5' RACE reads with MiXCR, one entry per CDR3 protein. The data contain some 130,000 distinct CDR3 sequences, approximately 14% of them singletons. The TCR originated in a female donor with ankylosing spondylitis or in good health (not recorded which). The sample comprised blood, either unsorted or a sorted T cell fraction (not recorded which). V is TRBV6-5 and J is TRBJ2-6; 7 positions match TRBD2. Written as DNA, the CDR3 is TGTGCCAGCAGTTACTCGAGCGGGATCTCTGGGGCCAACGTCCTGACTTTC. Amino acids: CASSYSSGISGANVLTF.